Below, 7 T cell receptor beta chains from the same sample are listed, as sequenced in a study of response to subunit inactivated influenza vaccine. A single record per CDR3 protein comes from TCRdb applying MiXCR to the RT-PCR reads. The sample includes 500,000 to 550,000 distinct CDR3 sequences, 7.6% seen only once; the top ten take about an eighth. The material was PBMCs from blood, obtained less than 30 months after vaccination. The receptor set was obtained from a man between 50 and 70 years old who received an inactivated influenza vaccine.

This clonotype was seen a handful of times. The V call is TRBV6-1, the J call TRBJ2-7; unclear D gene. V was trimmed by 6 bases and J by 0 bases, leaving 12 bases between them. The CDR3 length is 14 residues. CDR1 MNHNS and CDR2 SASEGT come from the germline V gene. The CDR3 loop is CASSRTASSYEQYF. The CDR3 DNA is TGTGCCAGCAGCCGGACGGCCAGCTCCTACGAGCAGTACTTC.

This clonotype was seen many times. The chain combines TRBV20-1 with TRBJ1-5, with a weak D call TRBD1 (5 bases). CDR1 is DFQATT, CDR2 SNEGSKA, per germline (reference sequence). This CDR3 has 17 amino acids. V was trimmed by 2 bases and J by 2 bases, leaving 19 bases between them. In nucleotides, the CDR3 is TGCAGTGCTAGACCAGACGCGGCAGGGAAGCGCAATCAGCCCCAGCATTTT. Amino acid sequence: CSARPDAAGKRNQPQHF.

The chain has TRBV11-2 and TRBJ2-4; possible D gene TRBD2, 5 bases. Trimming removed 9 bases from V and 6 bases from J, with 9 bases in between. The germline V gene encodes CDR1 SGHAT and CDR2 FQNNGV. The CDR3 is 11 residues long. DNA for the CDR3: TGTGCCAGTCAACGGGGAAACATTCAGTACTTC. This sequence encodes CASQRGNIQYF.

In this sample, this clonotype turned up a few times. The chain is built from TRBV4-3 and TRBJ1-1, with 7 bases identical to TRBD1. This CDR3 spans 15 amino acids. Germline-derived CDR1 and CDR2 are LGHNA and YSLEER. V shed 0 bases and J 4 bases; nucleotides not matched to a gene: 5. The DNA of the CDR3 is TGCGCCAGCAGCCAAGATCGGGCAGGGGGCACTGAAGCTTTCTTT. It yields the protein CASSQDRAGGTEAFF.

The table lists this clonotype with a few counts. V and J are TRBV6-2 or TRBV6-3 and TRBJ1-6; 8 bases match TRBD1. V shed 2 bases and J 7 bases; nucleotides not matched to a gene: 4. The CDR3 totals 15 residues. Germline CDR1 MNHEY, CDR2 SVGEGT. The CDR3 bases are TGTGCCAGCAGTTACACCCAGGGGGCCAATTCACCCCTCCACTTT. Encoded protein: CASSYTQGANSPLHF.

The chain combines TRBV6-2 or TRBV6-3 with TRBJ1-1, with unresolved D. Germline assignment: CDR1 MNHEY and CDR2 SVGEGT. Trimming removed 6 bases from V and 2 bases from J, with 13 bases in between. The length of the CDR3 is 14 residues. In DNA, the CDR3 is TGTGCCAGCAGCCTGAACCCCTCTAACACTGAAGCTTTCTTT. It yields the protein CASSLNPSNTEAFF.

This clonotype came up a few times. The rearrangement uses TRBV7-9 and TRBJ1-4; TRBD1 is a possible D gene (6 bases). The germline gives CDR1 SEHNR, CDR2 FQNEAQ (reference sequence). Trimming took 1 base from V and 4 from J, leaving 13 bases between them. This CDR3 spans 16 amino acids. Here the CDR3 reads CASSLVGGADNEKLFF. The CDR3 nucleotides are TGTGCCAGCAGCTTAGTGGGGGGCGCAGATAATGAAAAACTGTTTTTT.